The present entry profiles one T cell receptor (beta chain) with its context. This specimen belongs to a study of cytomegalovirus exposure and HLA in healthy donors. Profiling relied on immunoSEQ multiplex PCR, and the TCRdb table lists in-frame clones only, not all of them. The sample lists about 340,000 clones, 80% to 90% seen once, with around 0.8% in the top ten. The CDR3 has 16 residues. This rearrangement joins TRBV12-2 to TRBJ2-1; TRBD2, the table's D call, lacks a check against the DNA. TRBV12-2 represents a pseudogene. The sample comprised PBMCs. The TCR originated in a woman under 30 in good health and CMV-seronegative. The CDR3 DNA reads as TGTGCAAGTCGCCCCCCCTGGACTAGCGGACTACATGAGCAGTTCTTC. This translates into CASRPPWTSGLHEQFF.